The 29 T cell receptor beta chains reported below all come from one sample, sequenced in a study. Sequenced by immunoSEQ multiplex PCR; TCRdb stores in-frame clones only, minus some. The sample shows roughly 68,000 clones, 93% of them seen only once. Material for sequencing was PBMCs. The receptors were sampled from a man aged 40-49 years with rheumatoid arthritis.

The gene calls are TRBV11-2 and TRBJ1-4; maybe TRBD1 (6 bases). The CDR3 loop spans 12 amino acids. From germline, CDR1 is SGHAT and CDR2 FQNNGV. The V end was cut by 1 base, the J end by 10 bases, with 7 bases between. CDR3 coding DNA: TGTGCCAGCAGCTTAGTCAGGGGAAAACTGTTTTTT. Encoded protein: CASSLVRGKLFF.

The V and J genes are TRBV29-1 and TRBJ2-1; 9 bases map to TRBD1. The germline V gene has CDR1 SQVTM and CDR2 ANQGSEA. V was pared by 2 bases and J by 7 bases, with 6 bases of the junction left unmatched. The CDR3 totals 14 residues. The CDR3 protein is CSVETGGRGNEQFF. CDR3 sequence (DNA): TGCAGCGTTGAAACAGGGGGCAGGGGGAATGAGCAGTTCTTC.

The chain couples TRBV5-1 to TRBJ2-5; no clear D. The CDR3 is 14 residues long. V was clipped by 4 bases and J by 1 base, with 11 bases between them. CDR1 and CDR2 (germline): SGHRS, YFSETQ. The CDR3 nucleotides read TGCGCCAGCAGCAACCCAATAGCCCAAGAGACCCAGTACTTC. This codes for CASSNPIAQETQYF.

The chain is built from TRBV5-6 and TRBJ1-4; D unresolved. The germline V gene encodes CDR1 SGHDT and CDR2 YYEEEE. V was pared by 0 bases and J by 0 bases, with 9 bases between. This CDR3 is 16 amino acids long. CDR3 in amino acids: CASSLVLSATNEKLFF. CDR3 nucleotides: TGTGCCAGCAGCTTGGTTCTGTCTGCAACTAATGAAAAACTGTTTTTT.

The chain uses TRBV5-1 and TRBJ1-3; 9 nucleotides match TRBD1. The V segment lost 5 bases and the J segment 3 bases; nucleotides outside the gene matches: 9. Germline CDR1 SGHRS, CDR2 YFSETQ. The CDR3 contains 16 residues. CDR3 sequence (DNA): TGCGCCAGCAGTCCAACCGGGACAGGGTTTGGAAACACCATATATTTT. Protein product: CASSPTGTGFGNTIYF. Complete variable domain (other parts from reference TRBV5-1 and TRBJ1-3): KAGVTQTPRYLIKTRGQQVTLSCSPISGHRSVSWYQQTPGQGLQFLFEYFSETQRNKGNFPGRFSGRQFSNSRSEMNVSTLELGDSALYLCASSPTGTGFGNTIYFGEGSWLTVV.

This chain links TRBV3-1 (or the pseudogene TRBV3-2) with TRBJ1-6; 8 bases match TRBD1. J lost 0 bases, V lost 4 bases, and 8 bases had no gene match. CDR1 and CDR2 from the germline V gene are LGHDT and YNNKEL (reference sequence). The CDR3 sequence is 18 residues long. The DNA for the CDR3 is TGTGCCAGCAGCCGCCGGACAGGGCAGAGCTCCTATAATTCACCCCTCCACTTT. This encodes CASSRRTGQSSYNSPLHF.

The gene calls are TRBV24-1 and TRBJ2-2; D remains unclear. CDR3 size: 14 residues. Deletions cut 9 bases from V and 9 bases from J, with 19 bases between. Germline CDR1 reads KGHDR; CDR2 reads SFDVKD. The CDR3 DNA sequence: TGTGCCACCCAACGTACACCTCCCGACTGGGAGCTGTTTTTT. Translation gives CATQRTPPDWELFF.

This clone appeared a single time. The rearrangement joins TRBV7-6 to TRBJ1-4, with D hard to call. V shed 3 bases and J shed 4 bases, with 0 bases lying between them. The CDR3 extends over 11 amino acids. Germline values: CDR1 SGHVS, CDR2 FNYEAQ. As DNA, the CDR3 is TGTGCCAGCAGCTTTAATGAAAAACTGTTTTTT. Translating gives CASSFNEKLFF.

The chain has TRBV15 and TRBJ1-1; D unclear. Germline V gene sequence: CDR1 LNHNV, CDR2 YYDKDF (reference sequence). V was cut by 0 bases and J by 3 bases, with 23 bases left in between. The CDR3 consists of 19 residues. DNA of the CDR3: TGTGCCACCAGCAGAGATCGTGTTTTGTCCTCCCCTAAGGACACTGAAGCTTTCTTT. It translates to CATSRDRVLSSPKDTEAFF.

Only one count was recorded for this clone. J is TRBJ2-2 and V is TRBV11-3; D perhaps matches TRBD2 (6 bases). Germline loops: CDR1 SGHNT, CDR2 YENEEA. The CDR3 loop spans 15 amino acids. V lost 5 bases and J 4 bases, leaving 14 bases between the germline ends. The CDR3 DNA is TGTGCCAGCAGCCTCGGGGGAGCGGGCACCGGGGAGCTGTTTTTT. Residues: CASSLGGAGTGELFF. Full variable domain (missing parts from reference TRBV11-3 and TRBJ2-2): EAGVVQSPRYKIIEKKQPVAFWCNPISGHNTLYWYLQNLGQGPELLIRYENEEAVDDSQLPKDRFSAERLKGVDSTLKIQPAELGDSAVYLCASSLGGAGTGELFFGEGSRLTVL.

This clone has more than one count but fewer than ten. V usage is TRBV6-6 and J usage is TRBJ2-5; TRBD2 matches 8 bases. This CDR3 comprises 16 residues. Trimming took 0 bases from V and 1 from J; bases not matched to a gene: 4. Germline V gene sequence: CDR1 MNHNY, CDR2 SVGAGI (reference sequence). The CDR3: CASSYSSGVFQETQYF. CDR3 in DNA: TGTGCCAGCAGTTACTCTAGCGGGGTATTCCAAGAGACCCAGTACTTC.

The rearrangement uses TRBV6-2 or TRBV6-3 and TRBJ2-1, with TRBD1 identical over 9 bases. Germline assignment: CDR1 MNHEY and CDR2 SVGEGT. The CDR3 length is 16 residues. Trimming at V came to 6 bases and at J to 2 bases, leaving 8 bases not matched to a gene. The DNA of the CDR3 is TGTGCCAGCAGCCAGACAGGGGGACCTGCCTACAATGAGCAGTTCTTC. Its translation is CASSQTGGPAYNEQFF.

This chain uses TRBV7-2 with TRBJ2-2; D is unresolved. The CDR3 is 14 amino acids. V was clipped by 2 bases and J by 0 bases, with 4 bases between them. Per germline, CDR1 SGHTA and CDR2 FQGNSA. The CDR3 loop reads CASSLPPNTGELFF. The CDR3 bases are TGTGCCAGCAGCTTACCACCGAACACCGGGGAGCTGTTTTTT.

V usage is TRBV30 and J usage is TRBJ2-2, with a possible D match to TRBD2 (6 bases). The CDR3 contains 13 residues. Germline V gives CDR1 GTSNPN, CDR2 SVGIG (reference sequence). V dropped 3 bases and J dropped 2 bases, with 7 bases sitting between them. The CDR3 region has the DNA TGTGCCTGGAGGCGGGGTAACACCGGGGAGCTGTTTTTT. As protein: CAWRRGNTGELFF.

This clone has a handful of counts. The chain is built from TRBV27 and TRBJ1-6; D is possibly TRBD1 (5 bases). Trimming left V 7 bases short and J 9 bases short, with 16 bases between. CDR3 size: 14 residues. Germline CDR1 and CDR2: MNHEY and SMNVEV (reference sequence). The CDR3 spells CASIPTGERSPLHF. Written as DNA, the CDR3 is TGTGCCAGCATACCTACAGGCGAGCGTTCACCCCTCCACTTT.

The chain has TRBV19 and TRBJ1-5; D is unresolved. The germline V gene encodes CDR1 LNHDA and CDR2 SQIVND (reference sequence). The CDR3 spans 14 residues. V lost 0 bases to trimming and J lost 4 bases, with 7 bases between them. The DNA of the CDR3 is TGTGCCAGTAGTATAGAGGGGAATAATCAGCCCCAGCATTTT. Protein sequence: CASSIEGNNQPQHF.

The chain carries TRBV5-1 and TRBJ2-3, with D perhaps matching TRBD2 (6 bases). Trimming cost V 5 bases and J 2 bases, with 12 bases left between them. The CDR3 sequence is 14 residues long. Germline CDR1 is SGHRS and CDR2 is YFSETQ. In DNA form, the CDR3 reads TGCGCCAGCAGTAGGACTACTGACACAGATACGCAGTATTTT. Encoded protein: CASSRTTDTDTQYF.

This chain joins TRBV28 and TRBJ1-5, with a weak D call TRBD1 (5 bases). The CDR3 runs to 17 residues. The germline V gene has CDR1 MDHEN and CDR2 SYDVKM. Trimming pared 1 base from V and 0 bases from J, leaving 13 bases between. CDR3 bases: TGTGCCAGCAGTTTATACGGAAGGGGCAATAGCAATCAGCCCCAGCATTTT. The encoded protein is CASSLYGRGNSNQPQHF.

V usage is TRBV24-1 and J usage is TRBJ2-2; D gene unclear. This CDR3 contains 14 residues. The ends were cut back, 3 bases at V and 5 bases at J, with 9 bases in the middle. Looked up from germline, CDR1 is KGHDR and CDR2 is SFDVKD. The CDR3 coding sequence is TGTGCCACCAGTGATCCCGGAAGAACCGGGGAGCTGTTTTTT. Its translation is CATSDPGRTGELFF.

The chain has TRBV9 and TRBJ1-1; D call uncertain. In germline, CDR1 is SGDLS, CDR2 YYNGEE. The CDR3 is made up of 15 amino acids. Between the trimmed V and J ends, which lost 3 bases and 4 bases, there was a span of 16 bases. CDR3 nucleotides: TGTGCCAGCAGCGCGGGTCGGGCGCCAGGCACTGAAGCTTTCTTT. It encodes CASSAGRAPGTEAFF.

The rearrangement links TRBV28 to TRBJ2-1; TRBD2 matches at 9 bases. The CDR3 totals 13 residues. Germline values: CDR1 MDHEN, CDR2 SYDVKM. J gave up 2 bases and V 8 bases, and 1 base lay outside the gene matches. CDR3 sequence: CASAGGPYNEQFF. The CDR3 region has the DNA TGTGCCAGCGCGGGAGGGCCCTACAATGAGCAGTTCTTC.

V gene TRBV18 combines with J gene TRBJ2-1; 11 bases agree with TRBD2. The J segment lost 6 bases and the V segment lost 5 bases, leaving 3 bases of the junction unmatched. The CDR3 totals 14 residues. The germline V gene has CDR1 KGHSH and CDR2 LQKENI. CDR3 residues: CASSETSGVNEQFF. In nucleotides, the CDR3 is TGTGCCAGCTCAGAGACTAGCGGGGTCAATGAGCAGTTCTTC.

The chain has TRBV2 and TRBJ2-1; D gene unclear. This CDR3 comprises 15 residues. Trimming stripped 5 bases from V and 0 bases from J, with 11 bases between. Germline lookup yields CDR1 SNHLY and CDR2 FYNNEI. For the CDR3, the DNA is TGTGCCAGCAGTTTCACAATTAGCTCCTACAATGAGCAGTTCTTC. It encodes CASSFTISSYNEQFF.

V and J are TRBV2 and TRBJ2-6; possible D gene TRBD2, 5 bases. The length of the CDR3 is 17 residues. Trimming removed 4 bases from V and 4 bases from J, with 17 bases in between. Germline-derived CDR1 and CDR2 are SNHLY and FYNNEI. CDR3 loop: CASSVFVRTDGANVLTF. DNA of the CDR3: TGTGCCAGCAGTGTGTTCGTCAGGACTGACGGGGCCAACGTCCTGACTTTC.

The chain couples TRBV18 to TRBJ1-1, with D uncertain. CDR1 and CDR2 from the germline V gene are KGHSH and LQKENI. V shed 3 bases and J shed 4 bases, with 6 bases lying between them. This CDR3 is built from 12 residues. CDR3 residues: CASSPQATEAFF. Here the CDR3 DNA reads TGTGCCAGCTCACCCCAAGCCACTGAAGCTTTCTTT.

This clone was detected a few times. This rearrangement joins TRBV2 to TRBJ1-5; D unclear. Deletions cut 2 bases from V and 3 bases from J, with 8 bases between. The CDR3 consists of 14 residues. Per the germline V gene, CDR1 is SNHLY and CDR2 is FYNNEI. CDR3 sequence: CASSERGNNQPQHF. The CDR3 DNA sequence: TGTGCCAGCAGTGAACGGGGAAACAATCAGCCCCAGCATTTT.

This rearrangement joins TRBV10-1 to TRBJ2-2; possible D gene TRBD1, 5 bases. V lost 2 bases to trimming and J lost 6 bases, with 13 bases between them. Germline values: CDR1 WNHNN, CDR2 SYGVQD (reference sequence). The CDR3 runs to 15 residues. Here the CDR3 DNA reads TGCGCCAGCAGTGAGGGGCCCCAGGGCGCCGGGGAGCTGTTTTTT. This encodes CASSEGPQGAGELFF.

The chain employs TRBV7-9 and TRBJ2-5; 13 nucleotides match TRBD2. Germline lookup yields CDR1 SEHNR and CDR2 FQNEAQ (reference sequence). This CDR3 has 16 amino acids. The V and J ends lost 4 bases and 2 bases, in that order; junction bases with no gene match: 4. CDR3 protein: CASSSGTSGEQETQYF. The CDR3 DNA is TGTGCCAGCAGCTCGGGGACTAGCGGGGAACAAGAGACCCAGTACTTC.

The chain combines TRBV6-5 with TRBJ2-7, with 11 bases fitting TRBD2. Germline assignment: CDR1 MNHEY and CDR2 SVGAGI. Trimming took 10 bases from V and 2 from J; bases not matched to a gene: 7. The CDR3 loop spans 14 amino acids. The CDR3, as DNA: TGTGCCACCGGACTAGCGGGTACGACCTACGAGCAGTACTTC. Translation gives CATGLAGTTYEQYF.